This T cell receptor (beta chain) is from a study of blood T cell repertoires in COVID-19. CDR1 and CDR2 from the germline V gene are SGHAT and FQDESV (reference sequence). Trimming removed 2 bases at V and 5 bases at J, with 8 bases between. The CDR3 has 13 amino acids. Assay: immunoSEQ multiplex PCR; the TCRdb copy retains only in-frame clones and omits some. The data show fewer than 700,000 clones, less than 90% seen once. The receptor's source is a woman in her fifties or sixties with COVID-19, enrolled during active disease. V is TRBV11-1 and J is TRBJ2-3, with TRBD1 as a possible D gene (5 bases). The sample comprised peripheral blood. The DNA for the CDR3 is TGTGCCAGCAGCTTATTCAGGGTAGATACGCAGTATTTT. It yields the protein CASSLFRVDTQYF.